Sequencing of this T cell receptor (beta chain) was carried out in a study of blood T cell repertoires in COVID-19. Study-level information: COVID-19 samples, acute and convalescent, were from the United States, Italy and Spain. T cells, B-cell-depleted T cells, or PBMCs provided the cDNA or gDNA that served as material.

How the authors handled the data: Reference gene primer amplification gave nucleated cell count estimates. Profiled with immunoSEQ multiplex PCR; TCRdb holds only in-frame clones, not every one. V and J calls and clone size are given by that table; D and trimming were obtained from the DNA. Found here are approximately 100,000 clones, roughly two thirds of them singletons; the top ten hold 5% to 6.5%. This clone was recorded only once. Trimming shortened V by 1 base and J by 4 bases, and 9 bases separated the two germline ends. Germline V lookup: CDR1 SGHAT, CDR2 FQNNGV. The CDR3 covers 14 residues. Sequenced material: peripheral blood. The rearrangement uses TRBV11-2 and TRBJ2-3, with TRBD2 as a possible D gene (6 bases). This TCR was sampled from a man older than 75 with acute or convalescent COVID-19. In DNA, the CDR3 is TGTGCCAGCAGCTTAGCTACTAGCCCAGATACGCAGTATTTT. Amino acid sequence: CASSLATSPDTQYF.